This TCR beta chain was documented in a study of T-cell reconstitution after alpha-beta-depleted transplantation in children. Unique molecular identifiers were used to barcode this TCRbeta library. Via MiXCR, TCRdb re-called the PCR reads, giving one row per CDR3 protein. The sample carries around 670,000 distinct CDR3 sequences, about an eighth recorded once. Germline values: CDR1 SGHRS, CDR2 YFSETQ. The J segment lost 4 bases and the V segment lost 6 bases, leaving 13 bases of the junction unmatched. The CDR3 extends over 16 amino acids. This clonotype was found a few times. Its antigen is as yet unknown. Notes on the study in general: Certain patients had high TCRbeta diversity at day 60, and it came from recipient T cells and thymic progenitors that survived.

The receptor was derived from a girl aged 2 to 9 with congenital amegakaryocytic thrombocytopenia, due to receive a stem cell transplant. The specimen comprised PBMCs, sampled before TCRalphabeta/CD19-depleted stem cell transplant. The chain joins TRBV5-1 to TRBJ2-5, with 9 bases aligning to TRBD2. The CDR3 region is CASIGGGLAGSETQYF. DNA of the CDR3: TGCGCCAGCATCGGAGGGGGGCTAGCGGGATCAGAGACCCAGTACTTC.